This T cell receptor (beta chain) was recovered during a study of blood T cells in healthy people across ages. Notes on the study in general: Expanded clonotype changes were possibly confounded by unknown donor CMV status. Using unsorted PBMCs precluded a conclusive naive versus antigen-experienced comparison. Age brought a roughly linear fall in TCR beta diversity measured per million T cells.

About this clonotype itself: What it binds is not known.

The germline gives CDR1 MNHEY, CDR2 SVGEGT. The CDR3 runs to 14 residues. Trimming left V 6 bases short and J 4 bases short, with 12 bases between. The people who gave samples were healthy Caucasians from Russia, aged roughly 6 to 95. The second PCR ran about 7 to 12 cycles with a sample-barcoded 5' primer and J-beta primers. TCRdb fed the 5' RACE reads into MiXCR, producing one record per CDR3 protein. This sample has under 1 million distinct CDR3 sequences, with around 43% found just once. The V gene is TRBV6-2 or TRBV6-3, the J gene TRBJ2-2; no definite D call. Sequences were obtained from blood. The sequence was collected from a man aged 60 to 69 in good health. The CDR3, as DNA: TGTGCCAGCAGCCCGGACGGACCCACCGGGGAGCTGTTTTTT. It translates to CASSPDGPTGELFF.